This TCR beta chain emerged from a study of metastatic and nonmetastatic thyroid tumors. The CDR3 has 14 amino acids. The V gene's germline CDR1 is WSHSY and CDR2 SAAADI. Trimming cost V 6 bases and J 5 bases; bases outside gene matches: 3. All patients were untreated before thyroid surgery. Through MiXCR, TCRdb re-clonotyped the PCR reads. Of around 15,000 clones in the sample, roughly a quarter were seen once. Relative to its sample, this clone is medium-sized. The specimen sequenced was tumor tissue. The rearrangement uses TRBV10-2 and TRBJ1-6; 8 bases line up with TRBD1. This clonotype was obtained from a male donor with papillary thyroid cancer or a benign thyroid nodule (not recorded which). Some clones in this sample may be carry-over from other donors' samples. For the CDR3, the DNA is TGCGCCAGCAGAGACAGGGGTAATAATTCACCCCTCCACTTT. The encoded protein is CASRDRGNNSPLHF.